This T cell receptor beta chain is from a study of identical twins. Study-wide results and limits: Beta clonotypes that were abundant in cord blood contained fewer insertions, a pattern absent from memory repertoires.

The CDR3 runs to 16 residues. The V gene's germline CDR1 is LGHDT and CDR2 YNNKEL (reference sequence). Trimming took 1 base from V and 0 from J, leaving 12 bases between them. Only healthy Caucasians were included as donors. TCRdb called the 5' RACE reads again in MiXCR, with one record for every CDR3 protein. The data show 1.5 million to 2 million distinct CDR3 sequences, less than 40% seen once. As for this clonotype: Its antigen is still unknown.

The sample taken for sequencing was cord blood. The clonotype was recovered from a newborn girl in good health. This chain uses TRBV3-1 with TRBJ2-5, with D unclear. CDR3 coding DNA: TGTGCCAGCAGCCAAGTGCCCAGACGGTACCAAGAGACCCAGTACTTC. Translation gives CASSQVPRRYQETQYF.